This T cell receptor (beta chain) derives from a study of cytomegalovirus exposure and HLA in healthy donors. Overall study results and limits: According to the study, around 150 TCR beta chains were cytomegalovirus-associated.

Researchers ran the PCR with 60 Vbeta and 13 Jbeta primers. Only in-frame clones appear in the TCRdb table, and some are missing; sequencing was by immunoSEQ multiplex PCR. Its table records roughly 41,000 clones. The germline gives CDR1 SQVTM, CDR2 ANQGSEA. CDR3 length: 14 amino acids. Worth noting for this clone: The antigen remains undetermined.

The sample was PBMCs. The J gene is TRBJ2-7, the V gene TRBV29-1; D possibly corresponds to TRBD2 (6 bases). The TCR was taken from a woman between 40 and 55 years old in good health and CMV-seronegative. CDR3 coding DNA: TGCAGACCTTGTGGGAGGTCATTTTCAGGCGAGCAGTACTTC. Translation: CRPCGRSFSGEQYF.